These T cell receptor beta chains were read from a single sample in a study of CD8 T cells in Susac syndrome. MiXCR, applied by TCRdb to the immunoSEQ multiplex PCR reads, yields one record per CDR3 protein. Here the sample spans around 300,000 distinct CDR3 sequences, about 89% being singletons. The sample consisted of CD8+ T cells from PBMCs. The source is a human donor with multiple sclerosis. The CDR3 runs from the conserved cysteine through the conserved F or W. The order of the fields is D gene, clone size, V gene, J gene, CDR3 DNA, CDR3 protein. The D gene is left open where the match is weak. Clone size appears in some rows only: once, few, many, or a class for an expanded clone.

TRBD1	-	TRBV20-1	TRBJ2-7	TGCAGTGCAGGGACAGGGCTGGGTGGGGAGCAGTACTTC	CSAGTGLGGEQYF
-	-	TRBV6-4	TRBJ2-3	TGTGCCAGCTCAGCAAAGGACACAGATACGCAGTATTTT	CASSAKDTDTQYF
-	-	TRBV7-9	TRBJ2-7	TGTGCCAGCAGCTTGGGCAGCCGGCCTATACCAGGCCACGAGCAGTACTTC	CASSLGSRPIPGHEQYF
-	-	TRBV7-6	TRBJ1-3	TGTGCCAGCAGCATAGCAGGGGCTGTTGGAAACACCATATATTTT	CASSIAGAVGNTIYF
-	-	TRBV15	TRBJ2-1	TGTGCCGCCTCCGTCGACCATTACAATGAGCAGTTCTTC	CAASVDHYNEQFF
-	-	TRBV7-9	TRBJ1-2	TGTGCCAGCAGCTTATACGCTAACTATGGCTACACCTTC	CASSLYANYGYTF
-	-	TRBV20-1	TRBJ2-2	TGCAGTGCTAGGTTCTACGAAAAACCGAACACCGGGGAGCTGTTTTTT	CSARFYEKPNTGELFF
-	-	TRBV2	TRBJ2-6	TGTGCCAGCAGTGAACCCGGGGGAGACTCTGGGGCCAACGTCCTGACTTTC	CASSEPGGDSGANVLTF
-	-	TRBV2	TRBJ2-1	TGTGCCAGCAGGGTCCCGTCTAAGAATGAGCAGTTCTTC	CASRVPSKNEQFF
-	-	TRBV5-5	TRBJ2-6	TGTGCCAGCAGCTTGGAGGGATTCGGGGCCAACGTCCTGACTTTC	CASSLEGFGANVLTF
-	-	TRBV6-2/TRBV6-3	TRBJ1-5	TGTGCCAGCAGTTACTCGGCGGGGCCCCAGCATTTT	CASSYSAGPQHF
-	-	TRBV13	TRBJ2-3	TGTGCCAGCAGCTTAAGGGGCGCCCTTCCAGATACGCAGTATTTT	CASSLRGALPDTQYF
-	-	TRBV14	TRBJ2-3	TGTGCCAGCAGCCAAGGCCGCCCTCTTAGCACAGATACGCAGTATTTT	CASSQGRPLSTDTQYF
TRBD1	-	TRBV24-1	TRBJ2-2	TGTGCCACCTTAGGACAGGGGGCTAACACCGGGGAGCTGTTTTTT	CATLGQGANTGELFF
-	-	TRBV20-1	TRBJ1-5	TGCAGTGCTAGAGATACGGCAGGGCTCCAGCCCCAGCATTTT	CSARDTAGLQPQHF
TRBD2	-	TRBV15	TRBJ2-1	TGTGCCACCAGCAGGAGCGTATCGGAAGCGGGGGCCTACAATGAGCAGTTCTTC	CATSRSVSEAGAYNEQFF
TRBD2	-	TRBV25-1	TRBJ2-5	TGTGCCAGCAGTGATTTAATTGTTGTGGGAGGGCCGCGGGAGACCCAGTACTTC	CASSDLIVVGGPRETQYF
TRBD1	few	TRBV30	TRBJ2-5	TGTGCCTGGAGTTCGACAGGGTACCGAGAGACCCAGTACTTC	CAWSSTGYRETQYF
TRBD1	-	TRBV15	TRBJ2-7	TGTGCCACCAGCAGAGATCGGGGACAGACCCACGAGCAGTACTTC	CATSRDRGQTHEQYF
-	-	TRBV5-1	TRBJ2-3	TGCGCCAGCAGCTTGGAAACAGGGACAGATACGCAGTATTTT	CASSLETGTDTQYF
-	-	TRBV7-9	TRBJ2-5	TGTGCCAGCAGCTTAGTAGGGTCGGCTCAAGAGACCCAGTACTTC	CASSLVGSAQETQYF
TRBD1	-	TRBV27	TRBJ2-1	TGTGCCAGCAGCCGGGACAGGGGGAACAATGAGCAGTTCTTC	CASSRDRGNNEQFF
-	few	TRBV2	TRBJ2-1	TGTGCCAGCAGTGAGGGTGGGAATGAGCAGTTCTTC	CASSEGGNEQFF
-	-	TRBV27	TRBJ2-3	TGTGCCAGCAGTTTATTTTCCGGGGATACGCAGTATTTT	CASSLFSGDTQYF
-	few	TRBV12-3/TRBV12-4	TRBJ2-2	TGTGCCAGCACCTTGGGGGGATCCACCGGGGAGCTGTTTTTT	CASTLGGSTGELFF
-	-	TRBV27	TRBJ2-7	TGTGCCAGCAGTTTTGGCAGGGACTACGAGCAGTACTTC	CASSFGRDYEQYF
-	-	TRBV27	TRBJ2-3	TGTGCCAGCAGTTCCACGGGGTCAAGCACAGATACGCAGTATTTT	CASSSTGSSTDTQYF
TRBD2	-	TRBV4-1	TRBJ2-1	TGCGCCAGCAGCCAAGTAACTAGCGGGGGGCGTTACGATGAGCAGTTCTTC	CASSQVTSGGRYDEQFF
-	-	TRBV6-2/TRBV6-3	TRBJ2-2	TGTGCCAGCAGTTACTCTGGCGGGATCGGGGAGCTGTTTTTT	CASSYSGGIGELFF
-	-	TRBV27	TRBJ1-2	TGTGCCAGCAGTTTGGGAGGCTACACCTTC	CASSLGGYTF
-	once	TRBV19	TRBJ2-7	TGTGCCAGTAGCCCCCCAGAGGGAATCAACGAGCAGTACTTC	CASSPPEGINEQYF
TRBD2	-	TRBV12-5	TRBJ2-2	TGTGCTAGTGGTTTGGTACTAGCGGGAACTAACACCGGGGAGCTGTTTTTT	CASGLVLAGTNTGELFF
-	-	TRBV18	TRBJ2-7	TGTGCCAGCTCACCAGCGGCATCATCTACCACCTACGAGCAGTACTTC	CASSPAASSTTYEQYF
-	-	TRBV12-5	TRBJ1-3	TGTGCTAGTGGTTTGGGATCGGGAAATGGAAACACCATATATTTT	CASGLGSGNGNTIYF
-	-	TRBV20-1	TRBJ2-1	TGCAGTGCTAGGGACCAGGGGAAAGGGGACAATGAGCAGTTCTTC	CSARDQGKGDNEQFF
TRBD1	-	TRBV20-1	TRBJ2-2	TGCAGTGCGGTAGGACAGGGAACAACCGGGGAGCTGTTTTTT	CSAVGQGTTGELFF
TRBD2	-	TRBV27	TRBJ2-5	TGTGCCACCAAGAGGGAGGGATGGGGGGAGACCCAGTACTTC	CATKREGWGETQYF
TRBD2	-	TRBV4-1	TRBJ2-7	TGCGCCAGCAGCCAGTCGGGGGGGGCGTCCTACGAGCAGTACTTC	CASSQSGGASYEQYF
-	-	TRBV20-1	TRBJ2-5	TGCAGTGGGAGAGGGGGTAGGGAGACCCAGTACTTC	CSGRGGRETQYF
TRBD1	once	TRBV12-3/TRBV12-4	TRBJ2-7	TGTGCCAGCAGTTTCGGACAGGTTGAGTACTTC	CASSFGQVEYF
TRBD2	-	TRBV20-1	TRBJ2-1	TGCAGTGCTAACAGACTAGCGGGACCACCCTTTGGGTCCTACAATGAGCAGTTCTTC	CSANRLAGPPFGSYNEQFF
TRBD1	-	TRBV27	TRBJ2-5	TGTGCCAGCAGCTTACAGGGGATGAAGACCCAGTACTTC	CASSLQGMKTQYF
TRBD1	-	TRBV27	TRBJ1-6	TGTGCCAGCAGGGGCGACAGGGACAATTCACCCCTCCACTTT	CASRGDRDNSPLHF